Following are 7 T cell receptor beta chains from one sample sequenced in a study of blood T cell repertoires in COVID-19. Assay: immunoSEQ multiplex PCR; the TCRdb copy retains only in-frame clones and omits some. The table lists under 130,000 clones, around 87% of them singletons. The sample consisted of peripheral blood. The receptors derive from a woman older than 75 with acute or convalescent COVID-19.

The rearrangement links TRBV28 to TRBJ1-3; D possibly corresponds to TRBD1 (6 bases). Trimming stripped 6 bases from V and 2 bases from J, with 11 bases between. The CDR3 spans 14 residues. The germline V gene encodes CDR1 MDHEN and CDR2 SYDVKM. CDR3 in amino acids: CASRGGGPGNTIYF. The CDR3 bases are TGTGCCAGCAGGGGAGGGGGTCCTGGAAACACCATATATTTT.

This clone turned up a few times. The V and J genes are TRBV5-1 and TRBJ2-2, with a weak D call TRBD2 (6 bases). Germline V gene data show CDR1 as SGHRS and CDR2 as YFSETQ. Trimming cost V 5 bases and J 2 bases, with 13 bases left between them. This CDR3 contains 15 residues. CDR3 in DNA: TGCGCCAGCAGTCCCCTAGCGATCAACACCGGGGAGCTGTTTTTT. It is translated as CASSPLAINTGELFF.

This rearrangement joins TRBV11-2 to TRBJ2-7; D remains ambiguous. Between the trimmed V and J ends, which lost 1 base and 8 bases, there was a span of 9 bases. The CDR3 extends over 12 amino acids. Germline values: CDR1 SGHAT, CDR2 FQNNGV. The DNA for the CDR3 is TGTGCCAGCAGCTTAGTGGTCGACAAGCAGTACTTC. Its protein is CASSLVVDKQYF.

The V gene is TRBV18, the J gene TRBJ1-3; weak D call: TRBD1 (5 bases). CDR3 length: 18 residues. The V gene's germline CDR1 is KGHSH and CDR2 LQKENI. V lost 0 bases and J lost 0, with 15 bases in between. The CDR3 is CASSPPAKGVSSGNTIYF. The CDR3 region has the DNA TGTGCCAGCTCACCACCGGCCAAAGGGGTTAGCTCTGGAAACACCATATATTTT.

The chain employs TRBV7-3 and TRBJ2-3; possible D gene TRBD2, 6 bases. This CDR3 has 16 residues. Germline-derived CDR1 and CDR2 are SGHTA and FQGTGA. V was shortened by 3 bases and J by 2 bases, with 15 bases between the two germline ends. The CDR3 nucleotides are TGTGCCAGCAGCTTGGGGGGAGACGCATTCACAGATACGCAGTATTTT. Translation: CASSLGGDAFTDTQYF.

J is TRBJ1-1 and V is TRBV3-1 (or the pseudogene TRBV3-2), with 10 positions matching TRBD1. Germline V gives CDR1 LGHDT, CDR2 YNNKEL (reference sequence). V was clipped by 4 bases and J by 5 bases; unmatched bases: 10. The CDR3 contains 16 residues. The CDR3 region has the DNA TGTGCCAGCAGCCCCCGACAGGGGGCCCGAGATACTGAAGCTTTCTTT. It translates to CASSPRQGARDTEAFF.

The chain is built from TRBV10-3 and TRBJ2-1; 10 nucleotides align to TRBD1. Germline CDR1 is ENHRY and CDR2 is SYGVKD. CDR3 length: 13 residues. Germline trimming cut 8 bases from V and 8 bases from J; bases unmatched to any gene: 6. The CDR3 here is CAIGGQGVDEQFF. For the CDR3, the DNA is TGTGCCATCGGTGGACAGGGGGTGGATGAGCAGTTCTTC.